The 23 T cell receptor beta chains below all came from one sample that was sequenced in a study of early T cells in non-severe SARS-CoV-2 infection. In TCRdb, the 5' RACE reads were re-called with MiXCR into one record per CDR3 protein. The sample lists tens of thousands of distinct CDR3 sequences, approximately 15% occurring once. The sequencing used whole blood, collected at baseline. The receptors stem from an adult who was a healthcare worker with PCR-confirmed SARS-CoV-2 infection or an uninfected control (not recorded which).

This clonotype was observed a few times. The chain combines TRBV28 with TRBJ1-1; no clear D gene. The V gene's germline CDR1 is MDHEN and CDR2 SYDVKM. Trimming left V 2 bases short and J 5 bases short, with 3 bases between. This CDR3 has 11 residues. The CDR3 coding sequence is TGTGCCAGCAGTTTAAGAACTGAAGCTTTCTTT. Translating it yields CASSLRTEAFF.

This chain joins TRBV10-3 and TRBJ2-1; TRBD1 might be the D (7 bases). V lost 5 bases and J lost 9, with 14 bases in between. Germline assignment: CDR1 ENHRY and CDR2 SYGVKD. This CDR3 comprises 13 residues. CDR3 sequence reads: CAISLGGGGEQFF. CDR3 DNA sequence: TGTGCCATCAGTCTTGGAGGGGGCGGTGAGCAGTTCTTC.

This clonotype was observed a handful of times. V usage is TRBV6-6 and J usage is TRBJ1-5, with unresolved D. Germline CDR1 MNHNY, CDR2 SVGAGI (reference sequence). The CDR3 consists of 14 residues. Trimming removed 5 bases from V and 4 bases from J, with 12 bases in between. The CDR3 reads CASSDNGGNQPQHF. DNA of the CDR3: TGTGCCAGCAGTGATAATGGTGGGAATCAGCCCCAGCATTTT.

V is TRBV20-1 and J is TRBJ2-3; 10 bases are a match to TRBD2. The CDR3 has 15 amino acids. Germline CDR1 is DFQATT and CDR2 is SNEGSKA (reference sequence). Trimming at V came to 2 bases and at J to 6 bases, leaving 8 bases not matched to a gene. The CDR3, as DNA: TGCAGTGCTAGATACAGCGGGGGGGCCGCGGATACGCAGTATTTT. Amino acid sequence: CSARYSGGAADTQYF.

This clonotype was seen ten or more times. The rearrangement uses TRBV5-1 and TRBJ2-3; 13 bases agree with TRBD2. This CDR3 comprises 16 residues. The junction had 2 bases not matched to a gene; V was cut back by 2 bases and J by 2 bases. CDR1 is SGHRS and CDR2 is YFSETQ in the germline V gene. The CDR3 reads CASSFGTSGNTDTQYF. DNA of the CDR3: TGCGCCAGCAGCTTCGGGACTAGCGGGAACACAGATACGCAGTATTTT.

V usage is TRBV12-3 or TRBV12-4 and J usage is TRBJ1-3, with 7 positions matching TRBD1. The CDR3 loop spans 16 amino acids. Trimming removed 5 bases from V and 4 bases from J; junction bases left unmatched: 11. The chain's CDR3 is CASSPYRQGDGNTIYF. The CDR3 DNA sequence: TGTGCCAGCAGTCCTTACCGGCAGGGGGACGGAAACACCATATATTTT.

This clonotype has a handful of counts. The DNA is left out, because the CDR3 cannot be placed on it with certainty; the CDR3 is given as TCRdb lists it. The gene calls are TRBV21-1 and TRBJ2-3; the D call in the table, TRBD2, was not verified against the DNA. TRBV21-1 constitutes a pseudogene. The CDR3 spans 22 amino acids, including both terminal residues. This chain's CDR3 is CASSKEVVARGTSGCATDTQYF.

There are a few counts of this clonotype. CDR3 in DNA: TGTGCCAGCAGTATCTCATTCCCTGGGATCTCCTACAATGAGCAGTTCTTC. As protein: CASSISFPGISYNEQFF. The rearrangement joins TRBV27 to TRBJ2-1; D remains ambiguous. The CDR3 sequence is 17 residues long. The V and J ends lost 5 bases and 0 bases respectively, with 17 bases between them. CDR1 and CDR2 (germline): MNHEY, SMNVEV (reference sequence).

The chain couples TRBV29-1 to TRBJ2-1; the D gene is possibly TRBD2 (6 bases). The length of the CDR3 is 15 residues. The germline V gene encodes CDR1 SQVTM and CDR2 ANQGSEA. V lost 3 bases and J lost 7, with 19 bases in between. The CDR3 reads CSVDWTNGRGNEQFF. CDR3 nucleotide sequence: TGCAGCGTTGATTGGACTAACGGGAGAGGGAATGAGCAGTTCTTC.

This clonotype has just a few counts. The rearrangement links TRBV5-1 to TRBJ2-3; TRBD1 matches at 8 bases. The CDR3 has 16 residues. Germline CDR1 and CDR2: SGHRS and YFSETQ. V shed 0 bases and J 5 bases; nucleotides not matched to a gene: 8. The CDR3 DNA follows: TGCGCCAGCAGCTTGGATCGGACAGGGCACGGAGATACGCAGTATTTT. This encodes CASSLDRTGHGDTQYF.

This clonotype was found a few times. The chain couples TRBV4-1 to TRBJ1-2, with TRBD1 as a possible D gene (5 bases). The CDR3 spans 15 residues. CDR1 is MGHRA and CDR2 is YSYEKL in the germline V gene. The V gene lost 2 bases and the J gene lost 3 bases, with 13 bases spanning the gap. CDR3 amino acids: CASSQTDRDYYGYTF. The CDR3 nucleotides are TGCGCCAGCAGCCAAACTGACCGGGACTACTATGGCTACACCTTC.

This clonotype was counted only a few times. The gene calls are TRBV25-1 and TRBJ2-1; D possibly corresponds to TRBD1 (5 bases). The CDR3 runs to 18 residues. Germline V CDR1 and CDR2: MGHDK, SYGVNS. Trimming pared 0 bases from V and 0 bases from J, leaving 15 bases between. The CDR3 region is CASSEYPLGLSSYNEQFF. CDR3 coding DNA: TGTGCCAGCAGTGAATATCCCTTGGGGCTTAGCTCCTACAATGAGCAGTTCTTC.

This chain uses TRBV5-1 with TRBJ2-2; no reliable D call. The V gene's germline CDR1 is SGHRS and CDR2 YFSETQ. The V gene lost 4 bases and the J gene lost 5 bases, with 3 bases spanning the gap. CDR3 length: 11 amino acids. Written as DNA, the CDR3 is TGCGCCAGCAGCGGTACCGGGGAGCTGTTTTTT. Amino acids: CASSGTGELFF.

The chain combines TRBV29-1 with TRBJ2-2, with a possible D match to TRBD1 (5 bases). Trimming pared 6 bases from V and 6 bases from J, leaving 14 bases between. Germline-derived CDR1 and CDR2 are SQVTM and ANQGSEA. The CDR3 sequence is 13 residues long. The CDR3 spells CSVRIQGSGELFF. CDR3 nucleotides: TGCAGCGTCAGAATTCAGGGATCCGGGGAGCTGTTTTTT.

The chain recombines TRBV20-1 with TRBJ2-5; 9 bases map to TRBD1. The CDR3 is 14 residues long. V was pared by 4 bases and J by 5 bases, with 8 bases of the junction left unmatched. Germline lookup yields CDR1 DFQATT and CDR2 SNEGSKA (reference sequence). CDR3 in DNA: TGCAGTGCTACGCCGCGACAGGGGGAGGAGACCCAGTACTTC. Translated, it gives CSATPRQGEETQYF.

This clonotype occurred a few times. The J gene is TRBJ2-1, the V gene TRBV7-2, with a weak D call TRBD1 (7 bases). V lost 1 base, J lost 3 bases, and 13 bases lay in between. The CDR3 has 16 residues. CDR1 is SGHTA and CDR2 is FQGNSA in the germline V gene. The CDR3 sequence: CASSLVAGQIYNEQFF. The CDR3 region has the DNA TGTGCCAGCAGCTTAGTGGCGGGACAGATCTACAATGAGCAGTTCTTC.

This clonotype was observed a few times. The V call is TRBV20-1, the J call TRBJ2-1; D tentatively fits TRBD1 or TRBD2 (5 bases each). CDR1 DFQATT and CDR2 SNEGSKA come from the germline V gene (reference sequence). V lost 0 bases and J 4 bases, leaving 13 bases between the germline ends. The CDR3 is 15 amino acids. The CDR3 coding sequence is TGCAGTGCTAGAGATCATCGGGACCTATACAATGAGCAGTTCTTC. Encoded protein: CSARDHRDLYNEQFF.

This clonotype showed up many times. The chain joins TRBV24-1 to TRBJ2-1, with D tentatively TRBD2 (6 bases). V was pared by 5 bases and J by 6 bases, with 10 bases between. Germline V gene sequence: CDR1 KGHDR, CDR2 SFDVKD. The CDR3 is made up of 13 amino acids. The CDR3 DNA reads as TGTGCCACCAGTGCAGGAGGGAGCAATGAGCAGTTCTTC. It codes for CATSAGGSNEQFF.

The gene calls are TRBV7-9 and TRBJ2-7, with 7 bases matching TRBD2. CDR1 is SEHNR, CDR2 FQNEAQ, per germline (reference sequence). V shed 3 bases, J shed 0 bases, and the junction held 8 bases outside the gene matches. CDR3 size: 16 residues. DNA for the CDR3: TGTGCCAGCAGCTTGAAGGTCGCTAGCGGCTCCTACGAGCAGTACTTC. Its translation: CASSLKVASGSYEQYF. The whole variable domain, remainder taken from reference TRBV7-9 and TRBJ2-7, is DTGVSQNPRHKITKRGQNVTFRCDPISEHNRLYWYRQTLGQGPEFLTYFQNEAQLEKSRLLSDRFSAERPKGSFSTLEIQRTEQGDSAMYLCASSLKVASGSYEQYFGPGTRLTVT.

The chain carries TRBV19 and TRBJ2-3; D remains unclear. The CDR3 is made up of 14 amino acids. Trimming pared 1 base from V and 1 base from J, leaving 6 bases between. The germline V gene has CDR1 LNHDA and CDR2 SQIVND (reference sequence). CDR3 sequence (DNA): TGTGCCAGTAGTATAGCCCAACGCACAGATACGCAGTATTTT. Residues: CASSIAQRTDTQYF.

This clonotype was found a few times. This sequence joins TRBV28 and TRBJ2-7; D is possibly TRBD2 (5 bases). Trimming cost V 5 bases and J 7 bases, with 18 bases left between them. The CDR3 consists of 14 residues. The V gene's germline CDR1 is MDHEN and CDR2 SYDVKM. The CDR3 bases are TGTGCCAGCAGTAAAATCCGGGATCACGGAGAGCAGTACTTC. The encoded protein is CASSKIRDHGEQYF.

In the case of this clonotype: Mismatch with germline at one junction end may stem from a read error. The genes are TRBV18 and TRBJ2-7; D perhaps matches TRBD2 (5 bases). The CDR3 is 16 amino acids. Germline V gene data show CDR1 as KGHSH and CDR2 as LQKENI. CDR3 nucleotide sequence: TGTGTCAGCTCACTGCGTCAAACGGGGAGCTCCTACGAGCAGTACTTC. Translating gives CVSSLRQTGSSYEQYF. The whole variable domain, filled in from reference TRBV18 and TRBJ2-7, reads NAGVMQNPRHLVRRRGQEARLRCSPMKGHSHVYWYRQLPEEGLKFMVYLQKENIIDESGMPKERFSAEFPKEGPSILRIQQVVRGDSAAYFCVSSLRQTGSSYEQYFGPGTRLTVT.

This clonotype showed up just once. This chain joins TRBV24-1 and TRBJ2-2; 10 bases fit TRBD2. Losses at the gene ends were 8 bases for V and 4 bases for J; bases not matched to a gene: 6. This CDR3 has 15 amino acids. Germline values: CDR1 KGHDR, CDR2 SFDVKD. CDR3 residues: CATNETSGFTGELFF. The DNA for the CDR3 is TGTGCCACCAACGAGACTAGCGGGTTCACCGGGGAGCTGTTTTTT.